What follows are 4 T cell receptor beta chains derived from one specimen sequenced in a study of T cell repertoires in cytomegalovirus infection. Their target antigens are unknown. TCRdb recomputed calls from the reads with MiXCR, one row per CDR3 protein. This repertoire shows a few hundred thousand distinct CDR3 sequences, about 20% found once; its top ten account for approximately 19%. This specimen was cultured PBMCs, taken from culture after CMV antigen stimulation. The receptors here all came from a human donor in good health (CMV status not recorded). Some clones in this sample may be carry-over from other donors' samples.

The CDR3 region is CASSLIGGDTEAFF. CDR3 DNA sequence: TGTGCCAGCAGCTTGATAGGCGGGGACACTGAAGCTTTCTTT. The chain is built from TRBV5-8 and TRBJ1-1; D remains ambiguous. With 1 base removed from V and 3 bases from J, the gap between germline ends came to 10 bases. The CDR3 has 14 residues. In germline, CDR1 is SGHTS, CDR2 YDEGEE.

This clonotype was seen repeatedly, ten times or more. The CDR3 reads CASSLRLRVDTQYF. In nucleotides, the CDR3 is TGTGCCAGCAGCTTAAGATTGCGGGTAGATACGCAGTATTTT. V and J are TRBV7-2 and TRBJ2-3, with D possibly being TRBD2 (5 bases). This CDR3 comprises 14 residues. Germline values: CDR1 SGHTA, CDR2 FQGNSA. V lost 2 bases and J 5 bases, leaving 11 bases between the germline ends.

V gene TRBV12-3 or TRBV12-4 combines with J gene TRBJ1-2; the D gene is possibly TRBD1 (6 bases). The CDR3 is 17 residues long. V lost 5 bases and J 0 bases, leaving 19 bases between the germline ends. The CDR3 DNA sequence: TGTGCCAGCAGTACTGACAGGCGGGCCGGGACTAACTATGGCTACACCTTC. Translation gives CASSTDRRAGTNYGYTF.

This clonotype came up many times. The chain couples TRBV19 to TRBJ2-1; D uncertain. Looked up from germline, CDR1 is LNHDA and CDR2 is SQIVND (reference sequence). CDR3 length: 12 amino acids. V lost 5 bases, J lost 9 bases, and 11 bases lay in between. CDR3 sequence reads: CASSGLTLEQFF. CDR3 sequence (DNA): TGTGCCAGTAGTGGCTTAACCCTTGAGCAGTTCTTC. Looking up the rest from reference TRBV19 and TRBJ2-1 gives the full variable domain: DGGITQSPKYLFRKEGQNVTLSCEQNLNHDAMYWYRQDPGQGLRLIYYSQIVNDFQKGDIAEGYSVSREKKESFPLTVTSAQKNPTAFYLCASSGLTLEQFFGPGTRLTVL.